Following are 8 T cell receptor beta chains from one sample sequenced in a study of T cells in Graves' hyperthyroidism and ophthalmopathy. TCR beta CDR3 region amplification was performed from RNA transcripts. Primed by the HTBI set, a first-round RT-PCR was run on the TCR CDR3. TCRdb re-derived calls from the multiplex PCR reads in MiXCR, one entry per CDR3 protein. The repertoire consists of 300,000 to 350,000 distinct CDR3 sequences, with 15% to 20% occurring once and the leading ten covering roughly a sixth. The sample was blood. These receptors all come from a woman in her forties with Graves' ophthalmopathy.

This clonotype was seen at least ten times. This rearrangement joins TRBV4-1 to TRBJ2-5, with D unclear. V was cut by 4 bases and J by 1 base, with 10 bases left in between. This CDR3 has 14 amino acids. Germline V gene sequence: CDR1 MGHRA, CDR2 YSYEKL. The CDR3 protein is CASSLEAAQETQYF. In nucleotides, the CDR3 is TGCGCCAGCAGCCTTGAGGCTGCCCAAGAGACCCAGTACTTC.

At least ten counts were recorded for this clonotype. The chain employs TRBV7-9 and TRBJ1-1; TRBD1 aligns across 11 bases. The trim removed 8 bases at V and 5 bases at J, leaving 10 bases unmatched. This CDR3 spans 15 amino acids. The V gene's germline CDR1 is SEHNR and CDR2 FQNEAQ (reference sequence). The CDR3, as DNA: TGTGCCAGCGGGGGGACAGGGGGAGATTATACTGAAGCTTTCTTT. Translation: CASGGTGGDYTEAFF.

In its sample, this clonotype was seen many times. This rearrangement joins TRBV12-3 or TRBV12-4 to TRBJ1-5; 7 bases fit TRBD1. V lost 6 bases and J lost 5; bases outside the gene matches: 4. The CDR3 spans 13 residues. The CDR3 bases are TGTGCCAGCAGAGGACAGGACCATCAGCCCCAGCATTTT. This gives the protein CASRGQDHQPQHF.

This clonotype has at least ten counts. The genes are TRBV6-1 and TRBJ1-1, with D unresolved. V was pared by 1 base and J by 5 bases, with 8 bases between. This CDR3 spans 13 amino acids. Per germline, CDR1 MNHNS and CDR2 SASEGT. CDR3 in amino acids: CASSEVSGTEAFF. DNA for the CDR3: TGTGCCAGCAGTGAAGTCTCAGGTACTGAAGCTTTCTTT.

This clonotype came up many times. The V and J genes are TRBV5-1 and TRBJ2-7; the D is unclear. The CDR3 extends over 13 amino acids. The V end was cut by 3 bases, the J end by 4 bases, with 11 bases between. Per germline, CDR1 SGHRS and CDR2 YFSETQ. The CDR3 DNA is TGCGCCAGCAGCTATGCCAAGTTTTACGAGCAGTACTTC. Translated, it gives CASSYAKFYEQYF.

This clonotype was observed a handful of times. This rearrangement joins TRBV7-3 to TRBJ2-5; 9 nucleotides align to TRBD2. Germline V CDR1 and CDR2: SGHTA, FQGTGA. The CDR3 consists of 15 residues. Trimming took 5 bases from V and 2 from J; bases not matched to a gene: 6. The CDR3 DNA sequence: TGTGCCAGCAGCCTTGGGACTAGCCCACAAGAGACCCAGTACTTC. Translating it yields CASSLGTSPQETQYF. Full variable domain (remainder filled in from reference TRBV7-3 and TRBJ2-5): GAGVSQTPSNKVTEKGKYVELRCDPISGHTALYWYRQSLGQGPEFLIYFQGTGAADDSGLPNDRFFAVRPEGSVSTLKIQRTERGDSAVYLCASSLGTSPQETQYFGPGTRLLVL.

This sequence joins TRBV4-1 and TRBJ2-5; TRBD2 matches at 10 bases. The J segment lost 4 bases and the V segment lost 4 bases, leaving 9 bases of the junction unmatched. The germline CDR1 and CDR2 sequences are MGHRA and YSYEKL. The CDR3 loop spans 16 amino acids. CDR3 DNA: TGCGCCAGCAGCCCGGAGAGCGGGAGGGCCGGAGAGACCCAGTACTTC. Protein: CASSPESGRAGETQYF.

This clonotype was recorded at least ten times. The chain carries TRBV7-9 and TRBJ2-7; D not resolved. Trimming left V 1 base short and J 6 bases short, with 10 bases between. The CDR3 totals 13 residues. Germline assignment: CDR1 SEHNR and CDR2 FQNEAQ (reference sequence). The CDR3 is CASSLEYFGEQYF. The CDR3 nucleotides read TGTGCCAGCAGCTTAGAATACTTCGGCGAGCAGTACTTC.